This T cell receptor (beta chain) appears in the sequencing data of a study of shared T cell receptors in the human thymus. The data were produced by immunoSEQ multiplex PCR, yet TCRdb's version contains in-frame clones alone and is incomplete. The sample lists some 640,000 clones; more than 70% were seen once. V gave up 5 bases and J gave up 0 bases, with 9 bases separating them. Germline V gene sequence: CDR1 SEHNR, CDR2 FQNEAQ (reference sequence). This CDR3 has 14 residues. The same sample was also studied in work on human thymus T cells. As that report states: Corrective surgery for congenital heart defects was being performed on the healthy Finnish infants who were the donors. Thymus was obtained from resections taken during corrective heart surgery. Repertoires from thymus and blood appeared to show biased V and J gene usage. Related work found strong thymic repertoire overlap between unrelated individuals.

The chain couples TRBV7-9 to TRBJ2-3; no clear D. Sequencing was performed on thymocytes. This clonotype was obtained from a boy under three years old with a congenital heart defect. For the CDR3, the DNA is TGTGCCAGCAGCCCCAGGCCTAGCACAGATACGCAGTATTTT. This translates into CASSPRPSTDTQYF.